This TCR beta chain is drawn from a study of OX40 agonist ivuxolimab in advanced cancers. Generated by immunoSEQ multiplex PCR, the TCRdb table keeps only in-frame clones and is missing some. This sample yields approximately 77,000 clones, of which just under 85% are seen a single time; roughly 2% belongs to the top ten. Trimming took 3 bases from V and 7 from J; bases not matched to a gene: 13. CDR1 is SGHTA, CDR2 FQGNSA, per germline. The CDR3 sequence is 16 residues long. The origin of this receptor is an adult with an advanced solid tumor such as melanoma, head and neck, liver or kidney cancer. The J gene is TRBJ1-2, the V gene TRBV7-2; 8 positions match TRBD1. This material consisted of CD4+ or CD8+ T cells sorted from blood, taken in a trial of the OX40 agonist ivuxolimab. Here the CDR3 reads CASSFGQGLRWGGYTF. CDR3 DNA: TGTGCCAGCAGCTTCGGACAGGGCTTAAGATGGGGTGGCTACACCTTC.